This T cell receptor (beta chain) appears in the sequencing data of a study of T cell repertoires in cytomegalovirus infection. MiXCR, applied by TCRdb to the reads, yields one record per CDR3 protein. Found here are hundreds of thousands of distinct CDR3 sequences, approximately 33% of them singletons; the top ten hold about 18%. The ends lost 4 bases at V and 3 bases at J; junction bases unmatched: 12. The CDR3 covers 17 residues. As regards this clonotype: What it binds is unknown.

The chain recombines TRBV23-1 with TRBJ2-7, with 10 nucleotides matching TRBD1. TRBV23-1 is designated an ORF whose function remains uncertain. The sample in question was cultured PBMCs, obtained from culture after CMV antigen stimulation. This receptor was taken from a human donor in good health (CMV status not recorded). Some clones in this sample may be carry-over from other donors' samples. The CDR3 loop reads CASSPPPPGQGYYEQYF. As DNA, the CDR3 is TGCGCCAGCAGTCCCCCCCCCCCGGGACAGGGGTACTACGAGCAGTACTTC.